Given below is one TCR beta chain in context. Trimming at V came to 4 bases and at J to 2 bases, leaving 6 bases not matched to a gene. CDR1 SGHTS and CDR2 YDEGEE come from the germline V gene. This CDR3 is built from 15 residues. These data originate in a study of immune evolution from preneoplasia to lung adenocarcinoma. Measured with immunoSEQ multiplex PCR; TCRdb has only the in-frame clones, and not every one. Here the sample spans some 4,900 clones, roughly 77% being singletons. The receptor was isolated from a person aged 65-85 years with lung adenocarcinoma. Sequenced material: FFPE minimally invasive lung adenocarcinoma tissue. The chain employs TRBV5-8 and TRBJ2-3; 8 nucleotides align to TRBD1. The CDR3 nucleotides are TGTGCCAGCAGCGGAGGGACAGGCCTCACAGATACGCAGTATTTT. The encoded protein is CASSGGTGLTDTQYF.